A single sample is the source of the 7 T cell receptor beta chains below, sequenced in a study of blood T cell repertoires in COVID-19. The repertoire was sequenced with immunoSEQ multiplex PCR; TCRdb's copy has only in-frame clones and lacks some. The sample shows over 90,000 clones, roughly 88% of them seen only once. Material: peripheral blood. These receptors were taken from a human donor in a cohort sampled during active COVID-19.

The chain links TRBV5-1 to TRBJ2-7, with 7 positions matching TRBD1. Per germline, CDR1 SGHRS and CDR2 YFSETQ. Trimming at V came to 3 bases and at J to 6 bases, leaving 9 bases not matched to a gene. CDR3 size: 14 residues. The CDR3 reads CASSSDRATLEQYF. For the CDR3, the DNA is TGCGCCAGCAGCTCCGACAGGGCTACTCTCGAGCAGTACTTC.

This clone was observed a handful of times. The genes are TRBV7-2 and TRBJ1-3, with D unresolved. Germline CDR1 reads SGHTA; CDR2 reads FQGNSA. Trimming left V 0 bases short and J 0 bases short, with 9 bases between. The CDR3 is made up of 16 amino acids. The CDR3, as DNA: TGTGCCAGCAGCTTAGCGGTGAGGGTCTCTGGAAACACCATATATTTT. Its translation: CASSLAVRVSGNTIYF.

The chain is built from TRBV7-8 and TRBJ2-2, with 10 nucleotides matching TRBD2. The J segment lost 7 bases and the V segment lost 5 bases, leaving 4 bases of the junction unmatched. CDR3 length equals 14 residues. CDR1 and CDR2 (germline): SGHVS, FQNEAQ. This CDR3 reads CASSRAGGVGELFF. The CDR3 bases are TGTGCCAGCAGCCGAGCGGGAGGGGTCGGGGAGCTGTTTTTT.

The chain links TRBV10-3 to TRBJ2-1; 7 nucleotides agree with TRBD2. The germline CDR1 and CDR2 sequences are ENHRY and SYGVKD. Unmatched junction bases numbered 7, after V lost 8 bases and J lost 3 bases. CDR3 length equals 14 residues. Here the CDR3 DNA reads TGTGCCATCGGCGCTAGCGGTCACTACAATGAGCAGTTCTTC. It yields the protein CAIGASGHYNEQFF.

CDR3 amino acids: CASSLVRPYTDTQYF. The CDR3 DNA reads as TGTGCCAGCAGCTTAGTGCGTCCTTACACAGATACGCAGTATTTT. The V and J genes are TRBV7-9 and TRBJ2-3; unclear D gene. V lost 1 base to trimming and J lost 2 bases, with 10 bases between them. Germline V CDR1 and CDR2: SEHNR, FQNEAQ (reference sequence). The CDR3 loop spans 15 amino acids.

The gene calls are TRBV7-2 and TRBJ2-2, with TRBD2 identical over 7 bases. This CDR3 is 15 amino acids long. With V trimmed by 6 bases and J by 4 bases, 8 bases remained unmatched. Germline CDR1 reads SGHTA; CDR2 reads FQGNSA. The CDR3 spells CASRAGAASTGELFF. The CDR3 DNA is TGTGCCAGCAGGGCGGGAGCCGCCTCCACCGGGGAGCTGTTTTTT.

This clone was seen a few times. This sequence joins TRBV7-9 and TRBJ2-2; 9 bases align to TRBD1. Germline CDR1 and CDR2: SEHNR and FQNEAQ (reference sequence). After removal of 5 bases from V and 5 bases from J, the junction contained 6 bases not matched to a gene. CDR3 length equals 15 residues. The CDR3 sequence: CASSPGQGWTGELFF. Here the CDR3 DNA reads TGTGCCAGCAGCCCCGGACAGGGGTGGACCGGGGAGCTGTTTTTT.